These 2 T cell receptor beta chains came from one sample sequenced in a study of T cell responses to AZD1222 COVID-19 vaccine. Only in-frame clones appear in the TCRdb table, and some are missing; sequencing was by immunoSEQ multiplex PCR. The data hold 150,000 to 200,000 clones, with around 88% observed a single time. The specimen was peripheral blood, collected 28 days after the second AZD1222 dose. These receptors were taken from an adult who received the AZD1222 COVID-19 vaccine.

CDR3 loop: CSALDILEQYF. The DNA of the CDR3 is TGCAGTGCCCTGGACATCCTCGAGCAGTACTTC. The chain has TRBV20-1 and TRBJ2-7; tentative D call: TRBD1 (5 bases). The V end lost 6 bases, the J end lost 6 bases, and 12 bases lay between the germline ends. Per germline, CDR1 DFQATT and CDR2 SNEGSKA (reference sequence). The CDR3 length is 11 residues.

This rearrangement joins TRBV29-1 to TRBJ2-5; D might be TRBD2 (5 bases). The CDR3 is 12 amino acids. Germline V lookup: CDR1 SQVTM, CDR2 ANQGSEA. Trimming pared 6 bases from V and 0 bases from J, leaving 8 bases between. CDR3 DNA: TGCAGCGTCACCGGGAACCAAGAGACCCAGTACTTC. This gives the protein CSVTGNQETQYF.